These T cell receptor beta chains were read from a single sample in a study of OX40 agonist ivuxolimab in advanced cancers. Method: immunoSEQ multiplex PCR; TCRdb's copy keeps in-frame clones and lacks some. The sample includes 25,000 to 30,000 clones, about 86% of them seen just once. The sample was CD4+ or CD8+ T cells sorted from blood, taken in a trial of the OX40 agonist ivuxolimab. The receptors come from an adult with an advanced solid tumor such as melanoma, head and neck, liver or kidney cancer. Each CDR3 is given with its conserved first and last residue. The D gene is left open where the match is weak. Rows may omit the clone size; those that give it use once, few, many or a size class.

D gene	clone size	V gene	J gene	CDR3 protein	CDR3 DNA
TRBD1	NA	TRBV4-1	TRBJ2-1	CASTTGSTYNEQFF	TGCGCCAGCACGACAGGGAGTACCTACAATGAGCAGTTCTTC
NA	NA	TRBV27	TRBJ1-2	CASSIHGRDVGGYTF	TGTGCCAGCAGTATCCACGGGAGGGATGTCGGTGGCTACACCTTC
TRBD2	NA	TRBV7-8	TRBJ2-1	CASSFTGTSSYNEQFF	TGTGCCAGCAGTTTCACCGGGACTAGCTCCTACAATGAGCAGTTCTTC
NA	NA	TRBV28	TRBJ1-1	CASSFVLTEAFF	TGTGCCAGCAGTTTCGTCTTGACTGAAGCTTTCTTT
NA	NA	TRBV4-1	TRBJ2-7	CASSQGSPATNYEQYF	TGCGCCAGCAGCCAAGGATCTCCGGCCACCAACTACGAGCAGTACTTC
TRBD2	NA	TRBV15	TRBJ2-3	CATSSTNGLAVPGTDTQYF	TGTGCCACCAGCAGTACAAATGGACTAGCGGTCCCAGGCACAGATACGCAGTATTTT
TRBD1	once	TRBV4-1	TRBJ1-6	CASSQVGDSSSPLHF	TGCGCCAGCAGCCAAGTTGGGGACAGTAGTTCACCCCTCCACTTT
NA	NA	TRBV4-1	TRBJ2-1	CASSQVQGYNEQFF	TGCGCCAGCAGCCAAGTTCAGGGATACAATGAGCAGTTCTTC
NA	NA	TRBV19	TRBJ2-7	CASSPDTYEQYF	TGTGCCAGTAGTCCCGACACCTACGAGCAGTACTTC
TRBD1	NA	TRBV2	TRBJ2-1	CASRYRGEYNEQFF	TGTGCCAGCAGATACAGGGGGGAGTACAATGAGCAGTTCTTC
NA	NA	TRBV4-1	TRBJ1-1	CASSQDWGNTEAFF	TGCGCCAGCAGCCAAGATTGGGGGAACACTGAAGCTTTCTTT
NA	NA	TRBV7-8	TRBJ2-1	CASSLRVNSYNEQFF	TGTGCCAGCAGCTTACGAGTAAACTCCTACAATGAGCAGTTCTTC
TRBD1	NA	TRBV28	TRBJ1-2	CASSSTGTGDYGYTF	TGTGCCAGCAGTTCCACCGGGACAGGGGACTATGGCTACACCTTC
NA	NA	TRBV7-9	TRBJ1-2	CASSLVVQNGYTF	TGTGCCAGCAGCTTAGTGGTCCAGAATGGCTACACCTTC
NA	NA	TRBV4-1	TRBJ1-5	CASSQYRSSNQPQHF	TGCGCCAGCAGCCAATACAGATCAAGCAATCAGCCCCAGCATTTT
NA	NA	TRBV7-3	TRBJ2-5	CASSQHGTGETQYF	TGTGCCAGCAGCCAACACGGGACGGGGGAGACCCAGTACTTC
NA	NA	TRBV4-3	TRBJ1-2	CASGQDRQTNYGYTF	TGCGCCAGCGGCCAAGATCGGCAAACTAACTATGGCTACACCTTC
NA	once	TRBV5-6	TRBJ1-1	CASSFRQDTEAFF	TGTGCCAGCAGCTTCCGACAGGACACTGAAGCTTTCTTT
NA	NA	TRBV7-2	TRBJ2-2	CASKFRTANTGELFF	TGTGCCAGCAAATTCAGGACAGCGAACACCGGGGAGCTGTTTTTT